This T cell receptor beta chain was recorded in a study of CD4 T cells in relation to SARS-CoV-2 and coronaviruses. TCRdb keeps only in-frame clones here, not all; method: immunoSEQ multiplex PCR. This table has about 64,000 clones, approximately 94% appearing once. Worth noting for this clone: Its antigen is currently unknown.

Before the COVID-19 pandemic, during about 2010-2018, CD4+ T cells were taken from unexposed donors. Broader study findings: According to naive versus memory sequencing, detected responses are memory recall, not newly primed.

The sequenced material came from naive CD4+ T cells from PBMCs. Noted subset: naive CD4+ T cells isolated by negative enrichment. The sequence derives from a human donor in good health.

The CDR3 nucleotides read TGTGCCAGCAGTTCACCTCGTAGGGACACTGAAGCTTTCTTT. Translated: CASSSPRRDTEAFF. This sequence joins TRBV28 and TRBJ1-1; D unclear. The CDR3 sequence is 14 residues long. The germline CDR1 and CDR2 sequences are MDHEN and SYDVKM. V lost 4 bases, J lost 3 bases, and 12 bases lay in between. The full variable domain, with the rest looked up from reference TRBV28 and TRBJ1-1, is DVKVTQSSRYLVKRTGEKVFLECVQDMDHENMFWYRQDPGLGLRLIYFSYDVKMKEKGDIPEGYSVSREKKERFSLILESASTNQTSMYLCASSSPRRDTEAFFGQGTRLTVV.